The clone carrying this T cell receptor (beta chain) was seen only a few times. What it recognizes is unknown. The data were obtained in a study of post-analysis software for immune sequencing data. Across the study: Relapsing-remitting, secondary progressive and progressive-relapsing multiple sclerosis were all included among the disease courses. Regarding the study as a whole: Patients had higher frequencies than controls of roughly 5 TRBV segments, including TRBV5-6, TRBV5-1 and TRBV20-1. Significantly decreased normalized Chao1 diversity was recorded for multiple sclerosis patients relative to controls.

The germline V gene encodes CDR1 MGHRA and CDR2 YSYEKL. V was pared by 4 bases and J by 3 bases, with 9 bases of the junction left unmatched. The CDR3 has 16 amino acids. Carried by the TCR beta cDNA libraries were unique molecular identifiers. Approximately 0.5 million cDNA molecules were recovered from an input of roughly 0.85 to 10 million T cells. Via MiXCR, TCRdb re-called the PCR reads, giving one row per CDR3 protein. The data show fewer than 850,000 distinct CDR3 sequences, less than 35% seen once. The V gene is TRBV4-1, the J gene TRBJ2-3, with TRBD1 matching over 8 bases. The source material was blood. The clonotype comes from a girl under 18 with multiple sclerosis. The CDR3 is CASSRGSRQGTDTQYF. In nucleotides, the CDR3 is TGCGCCAGCAGCCGAGGATCCCGACAGGGGACAGATACGCAGTATTTT.